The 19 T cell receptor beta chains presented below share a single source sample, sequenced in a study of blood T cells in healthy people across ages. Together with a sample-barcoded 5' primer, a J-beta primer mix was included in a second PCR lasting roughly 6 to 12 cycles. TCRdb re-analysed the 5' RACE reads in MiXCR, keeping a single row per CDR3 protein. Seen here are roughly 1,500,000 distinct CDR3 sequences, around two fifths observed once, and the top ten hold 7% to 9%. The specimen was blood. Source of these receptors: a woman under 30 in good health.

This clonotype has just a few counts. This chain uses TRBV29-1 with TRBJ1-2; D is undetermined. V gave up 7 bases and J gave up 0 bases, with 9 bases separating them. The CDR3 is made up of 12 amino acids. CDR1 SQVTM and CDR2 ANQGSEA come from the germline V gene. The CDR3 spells CSAQGANYGYTF. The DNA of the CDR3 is TGCAGCGCCCAAGGTGCTAACTATGGCTACACCTTC.

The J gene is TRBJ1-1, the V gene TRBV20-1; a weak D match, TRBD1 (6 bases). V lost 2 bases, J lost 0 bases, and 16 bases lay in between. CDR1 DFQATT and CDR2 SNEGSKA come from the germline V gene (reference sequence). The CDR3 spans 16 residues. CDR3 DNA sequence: TGCAGTGCTAGATCGGGGGCGCAATTAATGAACACTGAAGCTTTCTTT. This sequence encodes CSARSGAQLMNTEAFF.

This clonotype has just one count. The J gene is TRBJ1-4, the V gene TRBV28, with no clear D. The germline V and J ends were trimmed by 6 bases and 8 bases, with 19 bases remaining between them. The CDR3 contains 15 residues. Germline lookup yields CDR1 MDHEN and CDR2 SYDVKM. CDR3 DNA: TGTGCCAGCAGCATTCTGGGTACAATAGAAGAAAAACTGTTTTTT. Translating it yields CASSILGTIEEKLFF. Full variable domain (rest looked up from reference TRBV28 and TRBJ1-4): DVKVTQSSRYLVKRTGEKVFLECVQDMDHENMFWYRQDPGLGLRLIYFSYDVKMKEKGDIPEGYSVSREKKERFSLILESASTNQTSMYLCASSILGTIEEKLFFGSGTQLSVL.

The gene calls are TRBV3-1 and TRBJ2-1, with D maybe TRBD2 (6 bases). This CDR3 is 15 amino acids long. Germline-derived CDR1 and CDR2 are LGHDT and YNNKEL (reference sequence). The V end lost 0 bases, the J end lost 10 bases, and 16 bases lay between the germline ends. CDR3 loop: CASSQEGAGSYEQFF. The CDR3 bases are TGTGCCAGCAGCCAAGAAGGGGCGGGATCCTACGAGCAGTTCTTC.

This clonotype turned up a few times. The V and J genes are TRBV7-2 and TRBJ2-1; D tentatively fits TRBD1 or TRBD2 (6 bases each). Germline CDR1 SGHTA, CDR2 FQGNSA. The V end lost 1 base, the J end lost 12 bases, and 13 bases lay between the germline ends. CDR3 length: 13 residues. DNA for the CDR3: TGTGCCAGCAGCTTAGGGAGGGGGAAGGTGCAGTTCTTC. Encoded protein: CASSLGRGKVQFF.

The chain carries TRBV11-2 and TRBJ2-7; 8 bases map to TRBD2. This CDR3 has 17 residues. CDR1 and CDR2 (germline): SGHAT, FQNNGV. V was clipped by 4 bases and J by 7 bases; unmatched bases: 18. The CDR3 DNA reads TGTGCCAGCAGCTCACAGCGGGAGATGAGCTCCTACAATGAGCAGTACTTC. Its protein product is CASSSQREMSSYNEQYF.

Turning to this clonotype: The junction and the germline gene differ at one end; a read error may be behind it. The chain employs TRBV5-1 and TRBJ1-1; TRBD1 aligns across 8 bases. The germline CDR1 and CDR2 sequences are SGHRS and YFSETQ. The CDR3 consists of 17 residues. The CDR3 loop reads CASSLGDRFLMNTEAFF. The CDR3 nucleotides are TGCGCCAGCAGTTTGGGGGACAGGTTCCTTATGAACACTGAAGCTTTCTTT.

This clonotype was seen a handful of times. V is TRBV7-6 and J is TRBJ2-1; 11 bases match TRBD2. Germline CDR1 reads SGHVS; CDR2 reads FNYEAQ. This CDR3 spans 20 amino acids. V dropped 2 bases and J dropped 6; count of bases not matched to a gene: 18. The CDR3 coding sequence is TGTGCCAGCAGCTTACTGGTCGGAGGGGTACTAGCGGGAGATCCCAATGAGCAGTTCTTC. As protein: CASSLLVGGVLAGDPNEQFF.

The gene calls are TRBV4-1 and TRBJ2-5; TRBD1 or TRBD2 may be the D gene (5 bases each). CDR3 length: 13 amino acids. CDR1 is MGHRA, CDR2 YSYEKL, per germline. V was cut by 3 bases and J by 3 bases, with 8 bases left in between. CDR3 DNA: TGCGCCAGCAGCCAGGGGCGGGAAGAGACCCAGTACTTC. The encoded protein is CASSQGREETQYF.

In nucleotides, the CDR3 is TGCAGTGCTAGCCCCCGGAGGGCCGGGGATGGCTACACCTTC. Translation gives CSASPRRAGDGYTF. This chain links TRBV20-1 with TRBJ1-2, with no clear D. Germline CDR1 reads DFQATT; CDR2 reads SNEGSKA (reference sequence). The CDR3 length is 14 residues. Trimming pared 3 bases from V and 6 bases from J, leaving 17 bases between.

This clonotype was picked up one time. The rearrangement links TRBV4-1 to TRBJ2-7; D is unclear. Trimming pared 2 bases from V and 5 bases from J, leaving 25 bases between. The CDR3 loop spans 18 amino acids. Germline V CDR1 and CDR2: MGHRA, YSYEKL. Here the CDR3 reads CASSQQTSWAVLDDEQYF. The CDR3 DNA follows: TGCGCCAGCAGCCAACAAACCTCTTGGGCTGTTCTGGACGACGAGCAGTACTTC.

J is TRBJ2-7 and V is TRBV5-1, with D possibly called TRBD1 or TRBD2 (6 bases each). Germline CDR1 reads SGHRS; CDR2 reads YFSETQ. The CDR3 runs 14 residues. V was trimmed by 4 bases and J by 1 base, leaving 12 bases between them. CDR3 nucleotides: TGCGCCAGCAGCGTGCGAGGGGGGTCCTACGAGCAGTACTTC. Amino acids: CASSVRGGSYEQYF.

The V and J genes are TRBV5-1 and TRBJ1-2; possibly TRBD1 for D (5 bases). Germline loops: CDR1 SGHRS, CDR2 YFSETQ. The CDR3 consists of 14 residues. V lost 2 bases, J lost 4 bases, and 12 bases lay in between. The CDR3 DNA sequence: TGCGCCAGCAGCTTTGAAGGGGAGGGCTATGGCTACACCTTC. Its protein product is CASSFEGEGYGYTF.

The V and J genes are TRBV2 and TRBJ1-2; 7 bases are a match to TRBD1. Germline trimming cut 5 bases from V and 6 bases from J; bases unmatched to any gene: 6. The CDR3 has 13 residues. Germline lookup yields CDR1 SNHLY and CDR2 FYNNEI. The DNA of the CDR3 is TGTGCCAGCAGTTGGACCGGGACAGATGGCTACACCTTC. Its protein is CASSWTGTDGYTF.

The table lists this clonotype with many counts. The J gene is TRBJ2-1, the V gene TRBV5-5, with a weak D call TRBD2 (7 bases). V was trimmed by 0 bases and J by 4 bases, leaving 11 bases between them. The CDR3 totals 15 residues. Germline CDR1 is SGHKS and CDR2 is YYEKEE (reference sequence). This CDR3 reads CASSLVRGGYNEQFF. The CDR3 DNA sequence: TGTGCCAGCAGCTTGGTGAGGGGGGGATACAATGAGCAGTTCTTC.

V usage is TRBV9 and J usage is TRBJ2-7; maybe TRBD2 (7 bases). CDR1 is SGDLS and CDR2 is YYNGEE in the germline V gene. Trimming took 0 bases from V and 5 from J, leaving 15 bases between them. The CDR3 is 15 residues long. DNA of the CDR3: TGTGCCAGCAGCGTAGCTCCGGGGGGCGGCAACGAGCAGTACTTC. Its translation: CASSVAPGGGNEQYF. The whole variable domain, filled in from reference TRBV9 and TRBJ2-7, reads DSGVTQTPKHLITATGQRVTLRCSPRSGDLSVYWYQQSLDQGLQFLIQYYNGEERAKGNILERFSAQQFPDLHSELNLSSLELGDSALYFCASSVAPGGGNEQYFGPGTRLTVT.

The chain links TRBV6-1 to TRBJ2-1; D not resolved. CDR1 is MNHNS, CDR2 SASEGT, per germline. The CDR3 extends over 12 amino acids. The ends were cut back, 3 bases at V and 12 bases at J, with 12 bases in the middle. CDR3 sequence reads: CASSDGSPRQFF. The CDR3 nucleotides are TGTGCCAGCAGTGACGGGTCCCCCCGGCAGTTCTTC.

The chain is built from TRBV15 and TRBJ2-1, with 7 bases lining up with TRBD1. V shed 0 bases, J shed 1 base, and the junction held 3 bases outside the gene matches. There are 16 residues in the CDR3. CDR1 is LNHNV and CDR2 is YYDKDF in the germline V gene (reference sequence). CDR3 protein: CATSRERQGSYNEQFF. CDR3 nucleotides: TGTGCCACCAGCAGAGAAAGACAGGGTTCCTACAATGAGCAGTTCTTC.

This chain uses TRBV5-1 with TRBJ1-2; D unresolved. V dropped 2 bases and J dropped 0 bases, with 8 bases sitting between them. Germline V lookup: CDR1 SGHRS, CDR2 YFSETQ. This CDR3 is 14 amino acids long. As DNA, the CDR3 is TGCGCCAGCAGCTTCCTAACAGCTAACTATGGCTACACCTTC. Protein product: CASSFLTANYGYTF. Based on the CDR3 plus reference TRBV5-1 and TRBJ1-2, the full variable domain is KAGVTQTPRYLIKTRGQQVTLSCSPISGHRSVSWYQQTPGQGLQFLFEYFSETQRNKGNFPGRFSGRQFSNSRSEMNVSTLELGDSALYLCASSFLTANYGYTFGSGTRLTVV.